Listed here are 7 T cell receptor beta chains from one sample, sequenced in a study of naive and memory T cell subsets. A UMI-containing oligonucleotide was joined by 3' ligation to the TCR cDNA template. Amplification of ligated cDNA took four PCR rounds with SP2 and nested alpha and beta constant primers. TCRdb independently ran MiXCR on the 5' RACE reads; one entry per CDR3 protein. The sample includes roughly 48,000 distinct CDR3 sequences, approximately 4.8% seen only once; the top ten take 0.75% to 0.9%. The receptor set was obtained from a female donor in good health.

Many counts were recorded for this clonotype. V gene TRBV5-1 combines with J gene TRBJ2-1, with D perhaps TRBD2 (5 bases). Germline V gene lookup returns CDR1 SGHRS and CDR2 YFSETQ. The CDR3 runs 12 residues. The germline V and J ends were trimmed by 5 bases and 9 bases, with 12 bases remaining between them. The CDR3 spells CASRRAEAEQFF. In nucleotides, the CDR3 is TGCGCCAGCAGACGAGCGGAGGCTGAGCAGTTCTTC.

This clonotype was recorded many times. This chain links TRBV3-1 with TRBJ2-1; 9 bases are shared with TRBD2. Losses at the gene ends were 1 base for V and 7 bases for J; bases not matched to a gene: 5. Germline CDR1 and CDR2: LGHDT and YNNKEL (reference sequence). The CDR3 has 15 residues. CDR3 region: CASSQVWLAGNEQFF. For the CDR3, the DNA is TGTGCCAGCAGCCAAGTGTGGCTAGCGGGGAATGAGCAGTTCTTC.

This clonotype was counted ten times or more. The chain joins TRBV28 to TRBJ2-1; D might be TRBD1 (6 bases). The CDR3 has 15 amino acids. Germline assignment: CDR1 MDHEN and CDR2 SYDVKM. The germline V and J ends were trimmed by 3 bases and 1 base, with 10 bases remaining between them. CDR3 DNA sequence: TGTGCCAGCAGTTTGCCCAGGGGTTCCTACAATGAGCAGTTCTTC. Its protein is CASSLPRGSYNEQFF.

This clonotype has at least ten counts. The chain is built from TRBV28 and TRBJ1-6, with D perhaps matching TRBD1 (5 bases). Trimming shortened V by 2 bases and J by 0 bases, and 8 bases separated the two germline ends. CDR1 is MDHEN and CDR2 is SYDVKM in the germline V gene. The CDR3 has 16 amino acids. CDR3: CASSLGANSYNSPLHF. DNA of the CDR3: TGTGCCAGCAGTTTAGGGGCGAACTCCTATAATTCACCCCTCCACTTT.

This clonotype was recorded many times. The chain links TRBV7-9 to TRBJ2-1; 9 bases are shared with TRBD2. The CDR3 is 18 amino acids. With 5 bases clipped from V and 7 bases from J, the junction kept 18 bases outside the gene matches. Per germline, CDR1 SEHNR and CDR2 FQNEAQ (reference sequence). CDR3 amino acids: CASSPTPLLAGKRNEQFF. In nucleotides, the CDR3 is TGTGCCAGCAGCCCGACCCCCTTGCTAGCGGGAAAGAGGAATGAGCAGTTCTTC.

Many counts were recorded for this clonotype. CDR3: CASSSDPANGGTQYF. Here the CDR3 DNA reads TGTGCCAGCAGCTCAGATCCCGCTAACGGGGGAACGCAGTATTTT. The V call is TRBV7-6, the J call TRBJ2-3, with D possibly being TRBD2 (6 bases). Germline V gene data show CDR1 as SGHVS and CDR2 as FNYEAQ. Trimming shortened V by 4 bases and J by 9 bases, and 20 bases separated the two germline ends. CDR3 length: 15 amino acids.

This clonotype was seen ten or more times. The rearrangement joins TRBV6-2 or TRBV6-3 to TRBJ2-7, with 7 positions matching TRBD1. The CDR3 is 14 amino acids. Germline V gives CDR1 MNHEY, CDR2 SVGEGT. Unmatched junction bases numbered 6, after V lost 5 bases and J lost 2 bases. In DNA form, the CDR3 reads TGTGCCAGCAGTCTACAGGGGCCAACCTACGAGCAGTACTTC. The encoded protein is CASSLQGPTYEQYF.